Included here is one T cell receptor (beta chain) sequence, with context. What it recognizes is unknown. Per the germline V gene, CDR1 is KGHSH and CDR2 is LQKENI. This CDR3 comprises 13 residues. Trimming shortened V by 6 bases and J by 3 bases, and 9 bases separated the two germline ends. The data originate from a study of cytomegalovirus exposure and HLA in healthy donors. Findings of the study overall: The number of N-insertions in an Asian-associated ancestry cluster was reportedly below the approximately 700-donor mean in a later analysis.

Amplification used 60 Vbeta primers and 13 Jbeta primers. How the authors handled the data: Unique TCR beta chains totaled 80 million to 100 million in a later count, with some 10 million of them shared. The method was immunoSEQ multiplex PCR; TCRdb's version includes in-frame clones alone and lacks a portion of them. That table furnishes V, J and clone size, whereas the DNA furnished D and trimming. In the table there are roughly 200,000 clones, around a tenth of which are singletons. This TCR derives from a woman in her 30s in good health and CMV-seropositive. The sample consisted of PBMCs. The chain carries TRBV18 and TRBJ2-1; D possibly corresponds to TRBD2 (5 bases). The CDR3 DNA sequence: TGTGCCAGCTCCCTGAGCGGCTACAATGAGCAGTTCTTC. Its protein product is CASSLSGYNEQFF.